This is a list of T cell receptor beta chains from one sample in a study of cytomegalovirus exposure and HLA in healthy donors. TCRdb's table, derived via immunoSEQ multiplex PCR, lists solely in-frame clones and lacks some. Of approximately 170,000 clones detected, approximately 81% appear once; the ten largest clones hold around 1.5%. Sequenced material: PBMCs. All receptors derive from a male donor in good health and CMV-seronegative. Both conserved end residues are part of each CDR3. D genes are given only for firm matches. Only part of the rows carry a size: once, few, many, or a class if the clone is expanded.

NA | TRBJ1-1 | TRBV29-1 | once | CSVLAGLNTEAFF | TGCAGCGTTCTTGCGGGGTTGAACACTGAAGCTTTCTTT
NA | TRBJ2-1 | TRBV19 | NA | CASSIPTGAAYNEQFF | TGTGCCAGTAGTATTCCTACGGGAGCCGCCTACAATGAGCAGTTCTTC
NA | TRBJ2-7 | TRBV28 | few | CASSSLRTLTYEQYF | TGTGCCAGCAGTTCCCTACGGACACTTACCTACGAGCAGTACTTC
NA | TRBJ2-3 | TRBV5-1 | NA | CASSFGGLGTDTQYF | TGCGCCAGCAGCTTCGGGGGGCTTGGCACAGATACGCAGTATTTT
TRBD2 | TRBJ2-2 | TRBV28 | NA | CASSSRTSGPTGELFF | TGTGCCAGCAGTTCACGGACTAGCGGGCCCACCGGGGAGCTGTTTTTT
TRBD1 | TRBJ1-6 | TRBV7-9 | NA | CASSLGPGGQYSPLHF | TGTGCCAGCAGCTTAGGGCCTGGGGGACAGTATTCACCCCTCCACTTT
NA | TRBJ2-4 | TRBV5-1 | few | CASSLGTARDIQYF | TGCGCCAGCAGCTTGGGTACAGCCAGGGACATTCAGTACTTC
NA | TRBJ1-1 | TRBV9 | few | CASSVGLHKEAFF | TGTGCCAGCAGCGTAGGACTTCATAAAGAAGCTTTCTTT
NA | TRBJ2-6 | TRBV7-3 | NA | CSSSFSTDYSSGANVLTF | TGTTCCAGCAGCTTCTCGACAGATTACAGCTCTGGGGCCAACGTCCTGACTTTC
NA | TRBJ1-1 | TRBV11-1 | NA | CASSPGDTEAFF | TGTGCCAGCAGTCCGGGGGACACTGAAGCTTTCTTT
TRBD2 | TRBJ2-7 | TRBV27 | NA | CASSPLAGVSWEQYF | TGTGCCAGCAGTCCTCTAGCGGGAGTCTCCTGGGAGCAGTACTTC